These 7 T cell receptor beta chains share one sample of origin, sequenced in a study of a mutant IDH1 vaccine in newly diagnosed glioma. These receptors' targets are unknown. Measured with immunoSEQ multiplex PCR; TCRdb has only the in-frame clones, and not every one. The sample holds some 36,000 clones, about four fifths seen once. Time point specified: week 5, during vaccination. The content of each vaccine dose was 300 ug of mutant IDH1 20-mer peptide, and topical imiquimod accompanied it. This sample comprised PBMCs, obtained from a glioma patient whose treatment included an IDH1 peptide vaccine. The receptors come from a man aged 45-65 years with glioma.

This clone was seen once. The chain links TRBV15 to TRBJ2-1, with D hard to call. Germline lookup yields CDR1 LNHNV and CDR2 YYDKDF (reference sequence). CDR3 length: 14 amino acids. V dropped 0 bases and J dropped 6 bases, with 9 bases sitting between them. CDR3 in amino acids: CATSRDPPLNEQFF. The CDR3 nucleotides are TGTGCCACCAGCAGAGATCCCCCCCTCAATGAGCAGTTCTTC.

The rearrangement joins TRBV15 to TRBJ2-1; 10 nucleotides match TRBD1. Germline CDR1 is LNHNV and CDR2 is YYDKDF (reference sequence). The J segment lost 10 bases and the V segment lost 5 bases, leaving 14 bases of the junction unmatched. The CDR3 consists of 16 residues. In DNA, the CDR3 is TGTGCCACCAGCGAAACCGGGACAGGGGTCAGGGGGGAGCAGTTCTTC. Its protein is CATSETGTGVRGEQFF. Using reference TRBV15 and TRBJ2-1 for the parts outside the CDR3, the full variable domain is DAMVIQNPRYQVTQFGKPVTLSCSQTLNHNVMYWYQQKSSQAPKLLFHYYDKDFNNEADTPDNFQSRRPNTSFCFLDIRSPGLGDTAMYLCATSETGTGVRGEQFFGPGTRLTVL.

This clone was recorded only once. The rearrangement uses TRBV5-4 and TRBJ2-1; weak D call: TRBD2 (6 bases). The V and J ends lost 10 bases and 6 bases respectively, with 23 bases between them. The CDR3 runs 15 residues. Germline V lookup: CDR1 SGHNT, CDR2 YYREEE (reference sequence). CDR3 nucleotide sequence: TGTGCCGGACAATATGGGCCGGGGGAGATCAATGAGCAGTTCTTC. Amino acids: CAGQYGPGEINEQFF.

The chain joins TRBV2 to TRBJ2-2; D remains unclear. CDR3 length equals 14 residues. Trimming pared 7 bases from V and 7 bases from J, leaving 16 bases between. From germline, CDR1 is SNHLY and CDR2 FYNNEI. DNA for the CDR3: TGTGCCAGCAAGAGTAGTCTTAAGGTCGGGGAGCTGTTTTTT. Amino acid sequence: CASKSSLKVGELFF.

This clone turned up a few times. This chain connects TRBV9 to TRBJ1-5, with D possibly matching TRBD1 (5 bases). The germline CDR1 and CDR2 sequences are SGDLS and YYNGEE. The V end was cut by 4 bases, the J end by 1 base, with 6 bases between. The CDR3 length is 13 residues. The DNA of the CDR3 is TGTGCCAGCAGCAGGGACAGCAATCAGCCCCAGCATTTT. As protein: CASSRDSNQPQHF.

The genes are TRBV9 and TRBJ1-1; D is undetermined. The CDR3 contains 14 residues. Germline V gene sequence: CDR1 SGDLS, CDR2 YYNGEE. With 1 base removed from V and 4 bases from J, the gap between germline ends came to 11 bases. CDR3 nucleotides: TGTGCCAGCAGCGTATCACCAGAGGGCACTGAAGCTTTCTTT. Translated: CASSVSPEGTEAFF.

This clone was recorded only once. The chain has TRBV7-9 and TRBJ1-1; D remains unclear. The ends were cut back, 5 bases at V and 3 bases at J, with 13 bases in the middle. Germline V gene lookup returns CDR1 SEHNR and CDR2 FQNEAQ (reference sequence). The CDR3 runs 14 residues. CDR3 in amino acids: CASSPPGRYTEAFF. The CDR3 DNA reads as TGTGCCAGCAGCCCCCCCGGACGATACACTGAAGCTTTCTTT.